The 32 T cell receptor beta chains given below trace back to one sample, sequenced in a study of cytomegalovirus exposure and HLA in healthy donors. The method was immunoSEQ multiplex PCR; TCRdb's version includes in-frame clones alone and lacks a portion of them. This sample has 260,000 or so clones; approximately 88% occur once, and the top ten carry approximately 0.88%. The sample consisted of PBMCs. The origin of the receptors is a woman under 30 in good health and CMV-seronegative.

This chain uses TRBV5-1 with TRBJ2-7; 8 bases line up with TRBD1. V shed 4 bases and J 1 base; nucleotides not matched to a gene: 7. There are 15 residues in the CDR3. CDR1 is SGHRS, CDR2 YFSETQ, per germline. The CDR3 loop reads CASSPRQGTSYEQYF. The CDR3 DNA follows: TGCGCCAGCAGCCCCCGACAGGGGACTTCCTACGAGCAGTACTTC. The full variable domain, with the rest looked up from reference TRBV5-1 and TRBJ2-7, is KAGVTQTPRYLIKTRGQQVTLSCSPISGHRSVSWYQQTPGQGLQFLFEYFSETQRNKGNFPGRFSGRQFSNSRSEMNVSTLELGDSALYLCASSPRQGTSYEQYFGPGTRLTVT.

This rearrangement joins TRBV9 to TRBJ2-7; TRBD2 aligns across 7 bases. V shed 4 bases, J shed 0 bases, and the junction held 7 bases outside the gene matches. CDR3 length equals 15 residues. Germline assignment: CDR1 SGDLS and CDR2 YYNGEE. The CDR3 DNA reads as TGTGCCAGCAGCCCCCTCGGGAGGTCCTCCTACGAGCAGTACTTC. Translating gives CASSPLGRSSYEQYF.

CDR3 DNA sequence: TGTGCCAGCAGTCCCCTCGAGGGGGCCTACGGCTACAATGAGCAGTTCTTC. Translated, it gives CASSPLEGAYGYNEQFF. The J gene is TRBJ2-1, the V gene TRBV28; 7 bases align to TRBD1. Germline CDR1 is MDHEN and CDR2 is SYDVKM. The V and J ends lost 5 bases and 3 bases, in that order; junction bases with no gene match: 13. The length of the CDR3 is 17 residues.

The V gene is TRBV29-1, the J gene TRBJ2-1, with 14 bases fitting TRBD2. This CDR3 has 15 residues. Trimming took 3 bases from V and 8 from J; bases not matched to a gene: 6. The germline gives CDR1 SQVTM, CDR2 ANQGSEA. In DNA, the CDR3 is TGCAGCGTTGAGGCGGGACTAGCGGGAGTCTATGAGCAGTTCTTC. Amino acids: CSVEAGLAGVYEQFF.

This clone was seen repeatedly, ten times or more. The chain carries TRBV6-1 and TRBJ1-5, with D tentatively TRBD1 (6 bases). Trimming pared 2 bases from V and 1 base from J, leaving 9 bases between. Germline CDR1 is MNHNS and CDR2 is SASEGT. The CDR3 has 15 amino acids. CDR3 protein: CASSETGGSNQPQHF. CDR3 in DNA: TGTGCCAGCAGTGAAACGGGGGGCAGCAATCAGCCCCAGCATTTT.

This clone was seen only once. The V call is TRBV19, the J call TRBJ2-7; D is possibly TRBD1 (6 bases). This CDR3 region has 14 residues. The V gene lost 5 bases and the J gene lost 5 bases, with 16 bases spanning the gap. Germline V CDR1 and CDR2: LNHDA, SQIVND (reference sequence). CDR3 bases: TGTGCCAGTAGTGTAGTAGGGACAACCCACGAGCAGTACTTC. Its protein is CASSVVGTTHEQYF.

The chain combines TRBV28 with TRBJ1-1; 12 bases map to TRBD1. Germline V lookup: CDR1 MDHEN, CDR2 SYDVKM. V shed 5 bases and J 10 bases; nucleotides not matched to a gene: 8. The CDR3 extends over 14 amino acids. CDR3 DNA sequence: TGTGCCAGCAGTGCCCGGGACAGGGGGCAGGGAGCTTTCTTT. Its translation is CASSARDRGQGAFF.

The V and J genes are TRBV5-1 and TRBJ2-7; the D is unclear. Germline V lookup: CDR1 SGHRS, CDR2 YFSETQ. This CDR3 contains 14 residues. V was cut by 0 bases and J by 0 bases, with 7 bases left in between. The DNA of the CDR3 is TGCGCCAGCAGCTTGGACAGCAGCTCCTACGAGCAGTACTTC. Its translation is CASSLDSSSYEQYF.

The V gene is TRBV5-4, the J gene TRBJ2-5; 7 bases match TRBD2. The CDR3 length is 14 residues. The V segment lost 6 bases and the J segment 0 bases; nucleotides outside the gene matches: 5. Per the germline V gene, CDR1 is SGHNT and CDR2 is YYREEE (reference sequence). CDR3 region: CASNPGGYQETQYF. The CDR3 DNA is TGTGCCAGCAACCCCGGGGGGTACCAAGAGACCCAGTACTTC.

The chain is built from TRBV19 and TRBJ1-1; D is possibly TRBD1 (5 bases). V gave up 5 bases and J gave up 5 bases, with 18 bases separating them. This CDR3 region has 15 residues. Germline V gene lookup returns CDR1 LNHDA and CDR2 SQIVND (reference sequence). In DNA, the CDR3 is TGTGCCAGTAGTGAGGGTTCGGGGGTGGGAACTGAAGCTTTCTTT. It translates to CASSEGSGVGTEAFF.

This clone was found a few times. This chain uses TRBV5-1 with TRBJ1-2; 7 nucleotides align to TRBD1. Germline V gene data show CDR1 as SGHRS and CDR2 as YFSETQ. The CDR3 is 12 residues long. V was pared by 4 bases and J by 7 bases, with 4 bases of the junction left unmatched. CDR3 coding DNA: TGCGCCAGCAGCCCGGGACAGCGTGGCTACACCTTC. Its protein product is CASSPGQRGYTF.

The chain has TRBV4-2 and TRBJ2-5, with TRBD2 matching 14 bases. The germline gives CDR1 LGHNA, CDR2 YNFKEQ. This CDR3 comprises 19 residues. J was trimmed by 4 bases and V by 1 base; bases with no gene match: 11. CDR3 in DNA: TGTGCCAGCAGCCAAGGACTGCCGACTAGCGGGAGGGGTATAGAGACCCAGTACTTC. This translates into CASSQGLPTSGRGIETQYF.

The chain employs TRBV25-1 and TRBJ1-3; a weak D match, TRBD1 (6 bases). In germline, CDR1 is MGHDK, CDR2 SYGVNS. Deletions cut 10 bases from V and 0 bases from J, with 13 bases between. The CDR3 loop spans 14 amino acids. CDR3 in DNA: TGTGCCACAGGGGACGTACACTCTGGAAACACCATATATTTT. Encoded protein: CATGDVHSGNTIYF.

The chain carries TRBV5-1 and TRBJ2-1; maybe TRBD1 (6 bases). Germline lookup yields CDR1 SGHRS and CDR2 YFSETQ. V dropped 4 bases and J dropped 6 bases, with 17 bases sitting between them. The CDR3 sequence is 15 residues long. The DNA of the CDR3 is TGCGCCAGCAGCCCACAGGGAATTGGTCCCAATGAGCAGTTCTTC. Residues: CASSPQGIGPNEQFF.

The V call is TRBV27, the J call TRBJ1-1; D might be TRBD1 (6 bases). The CDR3 is made up of 13 amino acids. The V end was cut by 6 bases, the J end by 7 bases, with 15 bases between. CDR1 is MNHEY, CDR2 SMNVEV, per germline (reference sequence). The CDR3 coding sequence is TGTGCCAGCAGCGGACAGTGGGAAATTGAAGCTTTCTTT. Encoded protein: CASSGQWEIEAFF.

The V call is TRBV5-4, the J call TRBJ2-1, with D perhaps matching TRBD1 (5 bases). Germline V gene lookup returns CDR1 SGHNT and CDR2 YYREEE (reference sequence). This CDR3 is built from 20 residues. The V end lost 3 bases, the J end lost 1 base, and 26 bases lay between the germline ends. CDR3 residues: CASSSPDEKGSWWSYNEQFF. In DNA form, the CDR3 reads TGTGCCAGCAGCTCGCCTGATGAAAAGGGGTCCTGGTGGTCCTACAATGAGCAGTTCTTC.

V is TRBV6-4 and J is TRBJ2-6, with D perhaps matching TRBD2 (5 bases). The germline V gene encodes CDR1 MRHNA and CDR2 SNTAGT. The CDR3 spans 16 residues. Trimming stripped 11 bases from V and 0 bases from J, with 17 bases between. CDR3 sequence (DNA): TGTGCCTTTCCGCGGACTCCCTCCTCTGGGGCCAACGTCCTGACTTTC. Its protein product is CAFPRTPSSGANVLTF.

This clone was observed a few times. CDR3 region: CASDRGQSYNSPLHF. The CDR3 DNA sequence: TGTGCCAGCGACAGGGGCCAATCCTATAATTCACCCCTCCACTTT. The V call is TRBV6-1, the J call TRBJ1-6; 8 nucleotides line up with TRBD1. J gave up 1 base and V 8 bases, and 4 bases lay outside the gene matches. Germline V gene sequence: CDR1 MNHNS, CDR2 SASEGT. CDR3 length: 15 amino acids.

The chain carries TRBV19 and TRBJ2-7, with D possibly TRBD2 on 5 matching bases. V lost 3 bases, J lost 3 bases, and 12 bases lay in between. The length of the CDR3 is 14 residues. Germline V CDR1 and CDR2: LNHDA, SQIVND (reference sequence). CDR3 in amino acids: CASSISESSYEQYF. The CDR3 region has the DNA TGTGCCAGTAGTATTAGCGAGTCTAGCTACGAGCAGTACTTC.

The gene calls are TRBV15 and TRBJ2-7, with 7 bases lining up with TRBD2. V trimming: 6 bases; J trimming: 3 bases; junction bases outside the gene matches: 5. The germline V gene encodes CDR1 LNHNV and CDR2 YYDKDF (reference sequence). The CDR3 is 13 amino acids. Written as DNA, the CDR3 is TGTGCCACCAGAAGCGGGGTAAACTACGAGCAGTACTTC. Translated: CATRSGVNYEQYF. The entire variable domain, with the rest obtained from reference TRBV15 and TRBJ2-7, is as follows: DAMVIQNPRYQVTQFGKPVTLSCSQTLNHNVMYWYQQKSSQAPKLLFHYYDKDFNNEADTPDNFQSRRPNTSFCFLDIRSPGLGDTAMYLCATRSGVNYEQYFGPGTRLTVT.

The V call is TRBV6-6, the J call TRBJ2-7; possibly TRBD2 for D (6 bases). V was pared by 7 bases and J by 6 bases, with 13 bases between. Germline CDR1 and CDR2: MNHNY and SVGAGI (reference sequence). The CDR3 has 12 amino acids. The CDR3 DNA sequence: TGTGCCAGCACAATGGGGGGAGTCGAGCAGTACTTC. Its protein is CASTMGGVEQYF.

This chain links TRBV2 with TRBJ2-7; maybe TRBD1 (6 bases). Looked up from germline, CDR1 is SNHLY and CDR2 is FYNNEI. Trimming stripped 6 bases from V and 2 bases from J, with 14 bases between. This CDR3 has 14 amino acids. CDR3 loop: CASRADRQTYEQYF. The CDR3, as DNA: TGTGCCAGCAGGGCCGACAGGCAGACCTACGAGCAGTACTTC.

This clone occurred a few times. This sequence joins TRBV18 and TRBJ1-5; 7 positions match TRBD1. This CDR3 spans 17 amino acids. Germline V CDR1 and CDR2: KGHSH, LQKENI. The ends lost 3 bases at V and 0 bases at J; junction bases unmatched: 8. The CDR3 sequence: CASSPQGVGDSNQPQHF. The CDR3 nucleotides are TGTGCCAGCTCACCTCAGGGGGTAGGGGATAGCAATCAGCCCCAGCATTTT.

This chain connects TRBV30 to TRBJ2-3; the match to TRBD2 covers 7 bases. Germline V CDR1 and CDR2: GTSNPN, SVGIG (reference sequence). The junction had 5 bases not matched to a gene; V was cut back by 1 base and J by 4 bases. The length of the CDR3 is 14 residues. The CDR3 here is CAWSGGSAADTQYF. The CDR3 DNA sequence: TGTGCCTGGAGTGGCGGGAGCGCCGCAGATACGCAGTATTTT.

The chain uses TRBV27 and TRBJ2-1; 10 bases agree with TRBD2. The CDR3 has 17 residues. The V and J ends lost 5 bases and 8 bases, in that order; junction bases with no gene match: 15. CDR1 is MNHEY and CDR2 is SMNVEV in the germline V gene (reference sequence). The CDR3 sequence is CASSRCRTSGTCDEQFF. The CDR3 DNA is TGTGCCAGCAGTAGATGCCGGACTAGCGGAACCTGCGATGAGCAGTTCTTC.

Here the CDR3 DNA reads TGTGCCACCAGCAGAGACGACACACCGTCGGATACGCAGTATTTT. It yields the protein CATSRDDTPSDTQYF. The chain has TRBV15 and TRBJ2-3; unclear D gene. Deletions cut 0 bases from V and 6 bases from J, with 13 bases between. Germline V gives CDR1 LNHNV, CDR2 YYDKDF (reference sequence). The CDR3 is 15 amino acids.

The table lists this clone with a count of one. The chain has TRBV2 and TRBJ2-1, with 7 positions matching TRBD2. Per the germline V gene, CDR1 is SNHLY and CDR2 is FYNNEI. Trimming at V came to 5 bases and at J to 5 bases, leaving 3 bases not matched to a gene. The CDR3 is 13 amino acids. CDR3 loop: CASSTLANNEQFF. CDR3 nucleotides: TGTGCCAGCAGTACACTAGCGAACAATGAGCAGTTCTTC.

The chain links TRBV27 to TRBJ2-2; 9 bases line up with TRBD1. The CDR3 runs 16 residues. Germline trimming cut 5 bases from V and 1 base from J; bases unmatched to any gene: 5. CDR1 and CDR2 from the germline V gene are MNHEY and SMNVEV (reference sequence). CDR3 coding DNA: TGTGCCAGCAGTCTGGGACAGGGAAGGAACACCGGGGAGCTGTTTTTT. Protein: CASSLGQGRNTGELFF.

The rearrangement joins TRBV7-2 to TRBJ2-1; D perhaps matches TRBD1 (6 bases). Trimming removed 5 bases from V and 2 bases from J, with 13 bases in between. This CDR3 has 15 residues. Per the germline V gene, CDR1 is SGHTA and CDR2 is FQGNSA. This chain's CDR3 is CASSRAQGTYNEQFF. The CDR3 DNA reads as TGTGCCAGCAGCCGGGCTCAGGGGACCTACAATGAGCAGTTCTTC. The full variable domain, its missing parts supplied by reference TRBV7-2 and TRBJ2-1, is GAGVSQSPSNKVTEKGKDVELRCDPISGHTALYWYRQSLGQGLEFLIYFQGNSAPDKSGLPSDRFSAERTGGSVSTLTIQRTQQEDSAVYLCASSRAQGTYNEQFFGPGTRLTVL.

Only one count was recorded for this clone. The rearrangement links TRBV7-8 to TRBJ1-2, with D perhaps TRBD1 (5 bases). V lost 5 bases and J 4 bases, leaving 11 bases between the germline ends. In germline, CDR1 is SGHVS, CDR2 FQNEAQ. The CDR3 has 13 residues. The DNA of the CDR3 is TGTGCCAGCAGCCCTGGCGGGGCCTATGGCTACACCTTC. Translation gives CASSPGGAYGYTF.

The rearrangement uses TRBV11-3 and TRBJ1-2; TRBD1 matches 10 bases. The trim removed 0 bases at V and 5 bases at J, leaving 9 bases unmatched. CDR1 is SGHNT and CDR2 is YENEEA in the germline V gene. This CDR3 spans 17 amino acids. The CDR3 sequence: CASSLELRQGARYGYTF. In nucleotides, the CDR3 is TGTGCCAGCAGCTTAGAGTTACGACAGGGGGCCAGGTATGGCTACACCTTC.

The CDR3 nucleotides read TGTGCCATCAGTGCGAGCGGGGGCTACGAGCAGTACTTC. Its protein is CAISASGGYEQYF. This chain links TRBV10-3 with TRBJ2-7; 8 nucleotides agree with TRBD2. With V trimmed by 4 bases and J by 3 bases, 2 bases remained unmatched. CDR1 is ENHRY, CDR2 SYGVKD, per germline. The CDR3 runs to 13 residues.